The T cell receptor (beta chain) under discussion was sequenced for a study of T cell responses to AZD1222 COVID-19 vaccine (dated by TCRdb to about 2021). Notes on the research overall: TCR sequencing was performed for about 250 trial participants, of whom about 200 were given two doses of AZD1222 and about 25 were given two doses of MenACWY control vaccine. Enrollment into the trials was organized by age into subgroups of 18-55, 56-69 and 70-plus years, and those subgroups contained roughly 150, 30 and 60 TCR-sequenced participants, respectively. The study at large found these results: Nearly half of unique spike-specific TCRs reportedly recognized epitopes outside regions mutated in the B.1.351 and B.1.1.7 variants. Only a handful of AZD1222 recipients were SARS-CoV-2 seropositive at baseline, limiting conclusions about previously exposed vaccinees. The 56-69-year group was small, and its depth increase did not reach significance, likely because of low power. A significant rise in spike-specific TCR breadth and depth was observed after two AZD1222 doses relative to day 0 and relative to MenACWY recipients. No day 14 peak-response samples were available, so repertoires were characterized only after the peak T cell response. Participants were mostly white British, with more females than males. The authors suggested clonal diversity may have been underestimated. CD4 TCRs associated with the vaccine covered the entire spike protein, and the dominant responses were in regions 160-218 and 743-854.

With regard to this clone: The antigen this receptor binds is unknown. Base qualities are missing; no much larger clone stands one base away.

Its CDR3 holds 12 amino acids, cysteine through phenylalanine. Kept here is only the CDR3 DNA, which spans 36 bases and is read in frame from base 1. Deletion took 5 bases off V and 2 bases off J, with a span of 5 bases between the germline ends. The germline V gene (reference sequence) specifies SGHAT as CDR1 and FQDESV as CDR2. The CDR3 regions of human TCRbeta chains were analyzed by immunosequencing. The study's own analysis went as follows. Repertoire TCRs were checked for matches against a reference library of SARS-CoV-2-specific TCRs that had been generated using the MIRA antigen-specificity platform. Breadth was defined as the fraction of unique TCRs that were SARS-CoV-2-associated, and depth was defined as the fraction of total T cells that were SARS-CoV-2-associated. Using the MIRA data, every spike-specific TCR was mapped to the spike region that the TCR reacted to and assigned to either a CD4 or a CD8 class. Log10-transformed breadth and depth values were compared by one-way ANOVA with Sidak's multiple comparisons tests. TCRdb stores this immuneACCESS table with in-frame sequences only. Part of the clones is absent; in the studies checked, under half of the shortfall reflects unresolved V genes, and no reason is known for the rest. V and J calls and clone size follow that table, whereas D and trimming were derived from the DNA. This sample gives fewer than 150,000 clones in total; 89% of them show up just once. The ten largest clonotypes hold approximately 9.4% of the sample.

This specimen's time point label, per the study, means: about 28 days (+/-7) after the second vaccine dose. Because spike-specific TCR depth and breadth did not differ between the two schedules, AZD1222 recipients who got a second dose at roughly 4 weeks were pooled with those who got a second dose at roughly 12 weeks. Vaccinee samples came from UK trials COV001 and COV002, including a single-blind randomized controlled phase 2/3 trial of AZD1222 (ChAdOx1 nCoV-19) in healthy adults. Trial participant PBMC samples were collected at day 0 and day 28 after the second dose for TCRbeta chain sequencing.

Sample: peripheral blood, taken 28 days after the second AZD1222 dose. The sequence derives from an adult who received the AZD1222 COVID-19 vaccine. The V and J segments used are TRBV11-1 and TRBJ2-3; the D gene assignment is ambiguous. The CDR3 region has the sequence CASSPITDTQYF. The nucleotide sequence is given as TGTGCCAGCAGCCCGATCACAGATACGCAGTATTTT.